Sequencing of this T cell receptor beta chain was carried out in a study of blood T cell repertoires in COVID-19. Study-wide context: PBMCs, B-cell-depleted T cells, or T cells provided the cDNA or gDNA that made up the material.

A COVID-19 case was met by exposed participants within 2 weeks before study entry. Here immunoSEQ multiplex PCR was the method, and the copy in TCRdb shows in-frame clones only, minus some. The table includes 260,000 or so clones, approximately 83% detected once. The clonotype originates from a woman aged 40-49 years who had been exposed to COVID-19. The sequenced material came from PBMCs or T cells enriched from blood (not recorded which).

CDR3: CASAPPGQRDTQYF. CDR3 nucleotide sequence: TGTGCCAGCGCACCGCCGGGACAGAGAGATACGCAGTATTTT. This chain connects TRBV19 to TRBJ2-3; TRBD1 agrees at 7 bases. V was pared by 9 bases and J by 5 bases, with 11 bases of the junction left unmatched. The CDR3 loop spans 14 amino acids. In germline, CDR1 is LNHDA, CDR2 SQIVND (reference sequence). Drawing the rest from reference TRBV19 and TRBJ2-3, the complete variable domain is DGGITQSPKYLFRKEGQNVTLSCEQNLNHDAMYWYRQDPGQGLRLIYYSQIVNDFQKGDIAEGYSVSREKKESFPLTVTSAQKNPTAFYLCASAPPGQRDTQYFGPGTRLTVL.